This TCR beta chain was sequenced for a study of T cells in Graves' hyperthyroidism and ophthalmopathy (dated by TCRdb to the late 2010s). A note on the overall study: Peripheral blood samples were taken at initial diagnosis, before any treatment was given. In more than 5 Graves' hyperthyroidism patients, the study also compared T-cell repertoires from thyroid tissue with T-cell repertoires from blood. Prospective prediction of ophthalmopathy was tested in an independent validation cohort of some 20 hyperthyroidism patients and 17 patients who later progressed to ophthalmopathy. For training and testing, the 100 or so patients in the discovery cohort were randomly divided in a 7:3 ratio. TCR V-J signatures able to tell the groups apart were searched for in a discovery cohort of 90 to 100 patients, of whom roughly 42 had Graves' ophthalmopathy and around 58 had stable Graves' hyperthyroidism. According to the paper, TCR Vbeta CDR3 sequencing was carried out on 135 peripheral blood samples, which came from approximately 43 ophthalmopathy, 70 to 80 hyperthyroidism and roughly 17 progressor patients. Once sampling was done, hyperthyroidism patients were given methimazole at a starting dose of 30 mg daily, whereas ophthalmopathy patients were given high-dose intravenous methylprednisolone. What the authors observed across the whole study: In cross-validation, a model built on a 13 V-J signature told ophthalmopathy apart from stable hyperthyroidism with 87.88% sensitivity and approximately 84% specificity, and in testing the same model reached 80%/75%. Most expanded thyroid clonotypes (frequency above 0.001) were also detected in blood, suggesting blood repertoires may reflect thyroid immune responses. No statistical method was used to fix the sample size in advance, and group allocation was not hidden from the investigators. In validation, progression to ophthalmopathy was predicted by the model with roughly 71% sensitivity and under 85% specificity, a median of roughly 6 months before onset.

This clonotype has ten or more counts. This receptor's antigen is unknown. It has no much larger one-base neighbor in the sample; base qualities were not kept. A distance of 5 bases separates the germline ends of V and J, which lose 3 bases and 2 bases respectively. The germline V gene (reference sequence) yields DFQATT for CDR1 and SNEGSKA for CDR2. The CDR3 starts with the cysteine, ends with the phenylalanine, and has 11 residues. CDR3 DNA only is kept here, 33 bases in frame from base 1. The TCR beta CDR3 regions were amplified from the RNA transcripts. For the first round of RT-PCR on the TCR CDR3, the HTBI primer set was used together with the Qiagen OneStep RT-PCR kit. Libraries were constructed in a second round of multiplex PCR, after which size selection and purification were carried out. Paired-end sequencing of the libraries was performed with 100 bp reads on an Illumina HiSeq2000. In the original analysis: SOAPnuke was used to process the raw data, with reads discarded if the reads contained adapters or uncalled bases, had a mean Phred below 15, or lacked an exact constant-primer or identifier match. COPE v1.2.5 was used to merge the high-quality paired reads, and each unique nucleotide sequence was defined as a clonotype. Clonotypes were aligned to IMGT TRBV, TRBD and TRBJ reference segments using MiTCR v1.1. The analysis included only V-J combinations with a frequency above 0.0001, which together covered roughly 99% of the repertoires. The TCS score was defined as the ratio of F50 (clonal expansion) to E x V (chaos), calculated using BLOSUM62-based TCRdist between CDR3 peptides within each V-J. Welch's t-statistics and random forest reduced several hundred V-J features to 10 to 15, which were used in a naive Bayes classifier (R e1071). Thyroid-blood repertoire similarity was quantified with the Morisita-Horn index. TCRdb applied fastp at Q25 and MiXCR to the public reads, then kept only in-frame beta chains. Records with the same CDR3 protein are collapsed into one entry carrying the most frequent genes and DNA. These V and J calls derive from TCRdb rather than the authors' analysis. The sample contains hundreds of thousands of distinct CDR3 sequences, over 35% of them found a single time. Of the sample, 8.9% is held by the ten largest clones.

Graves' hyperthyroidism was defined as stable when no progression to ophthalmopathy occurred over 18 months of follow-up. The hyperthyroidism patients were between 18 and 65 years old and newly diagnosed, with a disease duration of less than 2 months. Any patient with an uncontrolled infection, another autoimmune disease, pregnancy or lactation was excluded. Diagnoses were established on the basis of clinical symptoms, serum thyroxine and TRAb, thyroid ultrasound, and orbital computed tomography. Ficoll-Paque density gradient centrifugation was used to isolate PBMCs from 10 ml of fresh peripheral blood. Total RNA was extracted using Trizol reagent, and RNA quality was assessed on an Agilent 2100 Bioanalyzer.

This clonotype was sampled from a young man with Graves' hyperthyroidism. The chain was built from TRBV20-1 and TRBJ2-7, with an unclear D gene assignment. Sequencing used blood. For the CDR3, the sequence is CSASYPYEQYF. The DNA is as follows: TGCAGTGCTAGCTATCCCTACGAGCAGTACTTC.